The clone carrying this TCR beta chain has a count of ten or more. This record belongs to a study of T-cell reconstitution after alpha-beta-depleted transplantation in children. As it was prepared, the TCRbeta library received unique molecular identifiers. MiXCR was run by TCRdb on the PCR reads, yielding one entry per CDR3 protein. The sample shows roughly 100,000 distinct CDR3 sequences, roughly 8.3% of them seen only once. Germline V lookup: CDR1 LNHNV, CDR2 YYDKDF (reference sequence). The CDR3 has 13 residues. V was clipped by 0 bases and J by 4 bases, with 7 bases between them. This chain uses TRBV15 with TRBJ2-7; weak D call: TRBD2 (5 bases). The material sequenced was PBMCs from the stem cell graft donor, taken from the stem cell graft. The TCR originated in a human donor who donated a stem cell graft to a child with congenital amegakaryocytic thrombocytopenia. The CDR3 sequence is CATSRESGYEQYF. The CDR3 bases are TGTGCCACCAGCAGAGAAAGCGGATACGAGCAGTACTTC.